This paragraph reports one T cell receptor beta chain. This sample is drawn from a study of cytomegalovirus exposure and HLA in healthy donors. Primers for the PCR totalled 60 Vbeta and 13 Jbeta. Using immunoSEQ multiplex PCR, the repertoire was profiled, and TCRdb retains in-frame clones only, with some absent. The sample contains fewer than 200,000 clones, approximately 71% of which appear only once. Looked up from germline, CDR1 is LNHNV and CDR2 is YYDKDF (reference sequence). Trimming took off 7 bases at V and 6 bases at J, with 20 bases between the two ends. The CDR3 totals 15 residues. V usage is TRBV15 and J usage is TRBJ2-3, with D possibly TRBD2 on 7 matching bases. The clonotype originates from a girl aged 5-17 years in good health and CMV-seronegative. Sample: PBMCs. The CDR3 protein is CATTPSGGRRDTQYF. CDR3 nucleotide sequence: TGTGCCACCACCCCCTCGGGGGGCCGACGGGATACGCAGTATTTT.